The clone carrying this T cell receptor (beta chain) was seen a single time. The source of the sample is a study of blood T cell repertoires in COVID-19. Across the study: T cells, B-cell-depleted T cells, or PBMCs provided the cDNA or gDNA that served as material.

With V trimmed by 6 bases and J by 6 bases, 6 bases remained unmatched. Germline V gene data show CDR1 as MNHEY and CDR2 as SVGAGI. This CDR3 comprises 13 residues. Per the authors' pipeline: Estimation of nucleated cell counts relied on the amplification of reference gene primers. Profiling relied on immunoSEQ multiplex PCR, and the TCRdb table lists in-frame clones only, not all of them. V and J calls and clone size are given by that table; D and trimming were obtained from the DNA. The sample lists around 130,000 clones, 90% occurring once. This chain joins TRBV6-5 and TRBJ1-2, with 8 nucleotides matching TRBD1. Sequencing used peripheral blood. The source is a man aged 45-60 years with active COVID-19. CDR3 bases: TGTGCCAGCAGCCGGACAGGGACCCATGGCTACACCTTC. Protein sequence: CASSRTGTHGYTF.